The text below deals with one T cell receptor (beta chain). Its antigen is still unknown. Sequenced by immunoSEQ multiplex PCR; TCRdb stores in-frame clones only, minus some. Among roughly 13,000 clones listed, 90% to 97% were seen once. The CDR3 is made up of 13 amino acids. Germline CDR1 and CDR2: SQVTM and ANQGSEA. The V end was cut by 5 bases, the J end by 6 bases, with 17 bases between. The sample originates from a study of neoadjuvant nivolumab and ipilimumab in lung cancer. General study results and limits: Only a small number of samples underwent TCR sequencing.

This sample comprised peripheral blood, obtained after neoadjuvant nivolumab, alone or with ipilimumab, at or shortly before surgery. The receptor's source is an adult with non-small cell lung cancer. This chain joins TRBV29-1 and TRBJ2-7; possibly TRBD1 or TRBD2 for D (5 bases each). The CDR3, as DNA: TGCAGCGTTCGGGGCCTTGGTGGGGGCGAGCAGTACTTC. This sequence encodes CSVRGLGGGEQYF.